This T cell receptor beta chain was sequenced for a study of shared T cell receptors in the human thymus. Libraries were prepared by immunoSEQ multiplex PCR; TCRdb keeps only in-frame clonotypes and omits some of them. The sample has more than 300,000 clones, just under 95% seen once. The sequencing sample was made of thymocytes. This clonotype was obtained from a human donor.

As DNA, the CDR3 is TGTGCCAGCAGCTTAGGGGGACAGGGAGGCACGAACACCGGGGAGCTGTTTTTT. Amino acid sequence: CASSLGGQGGTNTGELFF. The V call is TRBV7-2, the J call TRBJ2-2; TRBD1 matches 9 bases. Losses at the gene ends were 1 base for V and 0 bases for J; bases not matched to a gene: 6. The CDR3 covers 18 residues. In germline, CDR1 is SGHTA, CDR2 FQGNSA.